Below are 2 T cell receptor beta chains sequenced from a single sample in a study of T cell repertoires and HLA-DP antigens. Label interpretation: CD137+ CD4 T cells sorted after culture with HeLa expressing allogeneic HLA-DP. HeLa stimulator cells carried retrovirally transduced HLA-DPA1/DPB1, HLA-DM, invariant chain and CD80. After roughly 15 days' expansion, CD4+ cells were restimulated 20 to 25 h with HeLa expressing allogeneic DPB1. Sequenced by immunoSEQ multiplex PCR; TCRdb stores in-frame clones only, minus some. The sample has several hundred clones, 66% seen once. Sequencing was carried out using alloreactive CD137+ CD4+ T cells from cultured PBMCs. Subset meaning: CD137+ CD4+ cells sorted after around 24 h restimulation with the allogeneic HLA-DP-expressing HeLa cells. These receptors all come from a woman younger than 30 in good health and CMV-seronegative.

The chain has TRBV19 and TRBJ1-1; maybe TRBD1 (5 bases). Germline V gene data show CDR1 as LNHDA and CDR2 as SQIVND (reference sequence). The CDR3 consists of 15 residues. Deletions cut 3 bases from V and 0 bases from J, with 11 bases between. CDR3 nucleotide sequence: TGTGCCAGTAGTATCCAGCAGGGAATGAACACTGAAGCTTTCTTT. This codes for CASSIQQGMNTEAFF. Based on the CDR3 plus reference TRBV19 and TRBJ1-1, the full variable domain is DGGITQSPKYLFRKEGQNVTLSCEQNLNHDAMYWYRQDPGQGLRLIYYSQIVNDFQKGDIAEGYSVSREKKESFPLTVTSAQKNPTAFYLCASSIQQGMNTEAFFGQGTRLTVV.

The genes are TRBV2 and TRBJ2-2, with 7 bases identical to TRBD1. Per germline, CDR1 SNHLY and CDR2 FYNNEI. The J segment lost 5 bases and the V segment lost 6 bases, leaving 9 bases of the junction unmatched. CDR3 length equals 15 residues. The CDR3 is CASRMRQGGTGELFF. DNA for the CDR3: TGTGCCAGCAGGATGAGACAGGGTGGGACCGGGGAGCTGTTTTTT.